Following are 4 T cell receptor beta chains from one sample sequenced in a study of cytomegalovirus exposure and HLA in healthy donors. PCR involved 60 Vbeta and 13 Jbeta primers. The method was immunoSEQ multiplex PCR; TCRdb's version includes in-frame clones alone and lacks a portion of them. The sample consists of 100,000 or so clones, approximately 70% of them appearing once. The sequencing sample was made of PBMCs. The source of these receptors is a woman under 30 in good health and CMV-seropositive.

The V call is TRBV10-1, the J call TRBJ2-7, with 9 positions matching TRBD1. Germline CDR1 and CDR2: WNHNN and SYGVQD (reference sequence). Trimming took 3 bases from V and 2 from J; bases not matched to a gene: 5. The CDR3 sequence is 15 residues long. Here the CDR3 DNA reads TGCGCCAGCAGTGACCGGACAGGGGACCCCTACGAGCAGTACTTC. Amino acid sequence: CASSDRTGDPYEQYF.

The chain links TRBV7-2 to TRBJ2-7; D is uncertain. CDR1 is SGHTA and CDR2 is FQGNSA in the germline V gene. The CDR3 is made up of 14 amino acids. Between the trimmed V and J ends, which lost 6 bases and 7 bases, there was a span of 19 bases. In nucleotides, the CDR3 is TGTGCCAGCAGTCTTCCCCAGACTCCTAGGGAGCAGTACTTC. Amino acids: CASSLPQTPREQYF.

The chain carries TRBV29-1 and TRBJ2-5; 8 nucleotides align to TRBD1. Looked up from germline, CDR1 is SQVTM and CDR2 is ANQGSEA. V gave up 7 bases and J gave up 5 bases; unmatched junction bases: 3. CDR3 length: 11 amino acids. This CDR3 reads CSAGGGETQYF. The CDR3 bases are TGCAGCGCAGGGGGCGGGGAGACCCAGTACTTC. The complete variable domain, with remaining parts taken from reference TRBV29-1 and TRBJ2-5, reads SAVISQKPSRDICQRGTSLTIQCQVDSQVTMMFWYRQQPGQSLTLIATANQGSEATYESGFVIDKFPISRPNLTFSTLTVSNMSPEDSSIYLCSAGGGETQYFGPGTRLLVL.

This clone was seen a few times. The CDR3 DNA follows: TGCGCCAGCAGCTTGGAGGGGCTCAATGAGCAGTTCTTC. It translates to CASSLEGLNEQFF. The genes are TRBV5-1 and TRBJ2-1, with D perhaps TRBD1 (5 bases). CDR1 and CDR2 from the germline V gene are SGHRS and YFSETQ. Trimming shortened V by 0 bases and J by 6 bases, and 7 bases separated the two germline ends. The CDR3 consists of 13 residues.